This T cell receptor (beta chain) was obtained from a study of T cells in Graves' hyperthyroidism and ophthalmopathy. The CDR3 loop spans 16 amino acids. Germline values: CDR1 SGHRS, CDR2 YFSETQ. Trimming took 0 bases from V and 1 from J, leaving 12 bases between them. The CDR3 regions of TCR beta were amplified from RNA transcripts. HTBI primers were the set used in a first-round RT-PCR of the TCR CDR3. TCRdb redid the calling of the multiplex PCR reads with MiXCR, one entry per CDR3 protein. The table records 300,000 or so distinct CDR3 sequences, approximately 17% of them present only once. This receptor was obtained from a woman aged 55-75 years with Graves' ophthalmopathy. The sample comprised blood. The chain links TRBV5-1 to TRBJ2-3; D perhaps matches TRBD2 (7 bases). The CDR3 bases are TGCGCCAGCAGCTTGGATCGGGGGGCCCGCACAGATACGCAGTATTTT. Its protein is CASSLDRGARTDTQYF.